This T cell receptor beta chain was recorded in a study of shared clonotypes between healthy human individuals (dated by TCRdb to the early 2020s). Background for the entire study: The cohort comprised a couple of women and a few men aged 18 to 49 years. For each donor, three plates each were used for CD4 naive and CD4 memory, two plates were used for CD8 naive, and one plate was used for CD8 memory. The study deeply sequenced blood TCR repertoires of about five healthy adults to estimate repertoire size and the extent of clonotype sharing between individuals. Different laboratories and diverse techniques were used to prepare libraries and sequence TCR repertoires, to increase sequencing depth and limit assay-specific biases. Per donor, leukapheresis produced somewhere between about 0.85 and 9.5 billion PBMCs. Findings and caveats that apply to the study as a whole: When several donors were compared, the shared fraction of clonotypes was 5% to 6.5% for naive CD4, approximately 3.3% for naive CD8, more than 2% for memory CD4, and around 0.37% for memory CD8. Incomplete sequencing was indicated by rarefaction of sorted-subset datasets, despite the large sequencing depth. Compared with non-shared clonotypes, the clonotypes found in all four sorted-subset donors had higher generation probabilities. Only blood was sampled, and tissue TCR repertoires likely differ from those in blood. Larger estimated clonotype richness was generally found for naive subsets than for memory subsets. The genetic and exposure-history diversity represented was limited by the small number of donors. Pairwise subsampling indicated that sequencing depth was expected to affect the degree of clonotype sharing among donors.

The donors were healthy, HIV-negative adults who had no recently reported acute infections or vaccinations. Every donor was a Caucasian adult residing in Nashville, Tennessee, USA. CD4+ T cells were enriched through magnetic negative selection, after which naive cells were positively selected on CD45RA and the remaining negative fraction served as the memory subset. After blood collection by leukapheresis, PBMCs were isolated using Ficoll-Histopaque density gradient centrifugation and then cryopreserved in the vapor phase of liquid nitrogen. Purity and quantity of every magnetically sorted T cell population were checked by analytical flow cytometry. Each sorted fraction had its genomic DNA isolated and then quantified by UV absorbance on a Nanodrop 2000c. Worth noting for this clone: This clone's antigen is unknown. No much larger clone exists at a distance of one base, and base qualities are not known.

TCR CDR3 regions were amplified from genomic DNA by multiplex PCR using the deep immunoSEQ assay. Extracted genomic DNA from each cell subset was spread evenly across all wells of several immunoSEQ 96-well plates, with each plate serving as a replicate. For sorted subsets, approximately 190 ng of genomic DNA, equivalent to around 29,000 T cell genomes, went into each replicate PCR. The purified libraries were quantified using a Qubit 3.0 fluorometer, sized with a Bioanalyzer 2100, and then quantified again using the KAPA Library Quantification kit. A separate single-read 150-cycle Illumina NextSeq 550 flow cell was used to sequence each immunoSEQ 96-well plate. Under the source paper's analysis protocol: Because the immunoSEQ output included only junctional sequences and no quality scores, the filtering could not be the same as the filtering used for full-length reads. To assign V/J genes and CDR3, sequences were annotated using PyIR, a Python wrapper for IgBLAST v1.9, with IMGT germline references. Reads were filtered out if the reads had weak V/J assignments (E-value above 1e-6), no CDR3, stop codons, out-of-frame junctions, or ambiguous translated residues. V3J clonotypes were defined as sequences sharing an identical inferred V gene, J gene, and CDR3 amino acid sequence. Percentage overlap between repertoires was computed as shared unique clonotypes divided by the size of the smaller repertoire. RTK rarefaction, the Chao1 estimator, and Recon v2.1 estimates of unobserved clonotypes were used to assess repertoire richness. OLGA was used to compute generation probabilities for all TCRbeta clonotypes that the gDNA method yielded from four donors. Here the immuneACCESS table is served through TCRdb, limited to in-frame sequences with V and J called. Missing clones are a known gap in these copies; in checked studies unresolved V genes cover under half, and the rest lacks a known reason. The D gene and trimming were derived from the DNA, and the V and J assignments and clone size from that table. Across this sample there are some 1,600,000 clones, with 98% seen only once. About 0.45% of the sample goes to the ten largest clones.

The receptor's source is a man in his thirties or forties in good health. The sample was naive CD4+ T cells sorted from blood. Taken with the paper, the label for cell subset or site translates to: CD45RA+ positively selected.

The nucleotide sequence is TGTGCCAGCAGTCTGGGGTCCCCCCAGTACTTC. Its protein reads: CASSLGSPQYF. This sequence uses TRBV28 and TRBJ2-7, with the D segment identity uncertain. From cysteine to phenylalanine, the CDR3 is 11 amino acids long. Only CDR3 DNA is held: 33 bases, read in frame from base 1. The germline V gene specifies MDHEN as CDR1 and SYDVKM as CDR2. Relative to germline, V is 5 bases shorter and J is 10 bases shorter, with 12 bases between their ends.